This T cell receptor (beta chain) was found in a study of cytomegalovirus exposure and HLA in healthy donors. Sequenced by immunoSEQ multiplex PCR; TCRdb stores in-frame clones only, minus some. The data show roughly 150,000 clones, almost 85% seen once. This CDR3 region has 16 residues. This clonotype was sampled from a man under 40 in good health and CMV-seropositive. The rearrangement uses TRBV21-1 and TRBJ2-7; the D call in the table, TRBD2, was not verified against the DNA. TRBV21-1 is deemed a pseudogene. The sample consisted of PBMCs. The CDR3 nucleotides are TGTGCCAGCAGCGCCCGATCAAGCGGGGCCCCCTACGAGCAGTACTTC. The encoded protein is CASSARSSGAPYEQYF.